These 32 T cell receptor beta chains were sequenced from one sample in a study of T cells in Graves' hyperthyroidism and ophthalmopathy. RNA transcripts gave rise to amplified TCR beta CDR3 regions. Initially, a first-round RT-PCR of the TCR CDR3 employed the HTBI primer set. MiXCR, run by TCRdb on the multiplex PCR reads, gives a single entry per CDR3 protein. The profile shows about 640,000 distinct CDR3 sequences, roughly 20% of them singletons. Source material: blood. Source of these receptors: a man aged 25-40 years with Graves' ophthalmopathy.

About this clonotype itself: A much larger clone sits a single nucleotide away, making a read error possible. The chain carries TRBV28 and TRBJ1-1, with D uncertain. The CDR3 has 14 residues. CDR1 is MDHEN, CDR2 SYDVKM, per germline. The CDR3 is CASIGSGGNTEASF. Here the CDR3 DNA reads TGTGCCAGCATAGGATCGGGCGGGAACACTGAAGCTTCCTTT.

This clonotype was found a few times. The V call is TRBV4-3, the J call TRBJ2-1, with no clear D. CDR3 size: 14 residues. The V gene's germline CDR1 is LGHNA and CDR2 YSLEER. V was cut by 0 bases and J by 5 bases, with 8 bases left in between. The chain's CDR3 is CASSQDPANNEQFF. For the CDR3, the DNA is TGCGCCAGCAGCCAAGATCCGGCGAACAATGAGCAGTTCTTC.

This clonotype has ten or more counts. V is TRBV3-2 and J is TRBJ1-5; the D call in the table, TRBD1, was not verified against the DNA. TRBV3-2 corresponds to a pseudogene. This CDR3 spans 15 amino acids. The CDR3 coding sequence is TGTGCCAGCAGCCTACCCAGGGCCAGGGTTCAGCCCCAGCATTTT. Its protein product is CASSLPRARVQPQHF.

This chain uses TRBV5-6 with TRBJ2-1; 12 bases are shared with TRBD1. The CDR3 is 16 residues long. The ends lost 0 bases at V and 8 bases at J; junction bases unmatched: 6. Germline V gives CDR1 SGHDT, CDR2 YYEEEE. The DNA of the CDR3 is TGTGCCAGCAGCTTGGCCGGGACAGGGGGCCCCCATGAGCAGTTCTTC. As protein: CASSLAGTGGPHEQFF.

This clonotype was counted many times. CDR3 sequence (DNA): TGTGCCAGCAGCCTCCGACAGGGGGATCAGCCCCAGCATTTT. Encoded protein: CASSLRQGDQPQHF. This sequence joins TRBV7-2 and TRBJ1-5; 9 positions match TRBD1. The junction had 4 bases not matched to a gene; V was cut back by 5 bases and J by 5 bases. The CDR3 is 14 amino acids. Germline values: CDR1 SGHTA, CDR2 FQGNSA.

The V call is TRBV6-2 or TRBV6-3, the J call TRBJ2-3; D is perhaps TRBD1 (5 bases). Germline V gives CDR1 MNHEY, CDR2 SVGEGT. This CDR3 is 15 amino acids long. The V gene lost 2 bases and the J gene lost 2 bases, with 11 bases spanning the gap. CDR3 DNA: TGTGCCAGCAGTTACGGTAGACAGCCCACAGATACGCAGTATTTT. Its translation: CASSYGRQPTDTQYF.

This clonotype was detected a few times. DNA for the CDR3: TGTGCCAGTAGTATAGGGGATCGAACTGAAGCTTTCTTT. The encoded protein is CASSIGDRTEAFF. This sequence joins TRBV19 and TRBJ1-1, with D uncertain. Trimming cost V 1 base and J 5 bases, with 8 bases left between them. Germline V gives CDR1 LNHDA, CDR2 SQIVND (reference sequence). The CDR3 is made up of 13 amino acids.

The chain uses TRBV30 and TRBJ2-7; possibly TRBD1 for D (6 bases). Deletions cut 3 bases from V and 2 bases from J, with 17 bases between. This CDR3 has 15 amino acids. CDR1 is GTSNPN and CDR2 is SVGIG in the germline V gene (reference sequence). DNA for the CDR3: TGTGCCTGGAGCTCGGCCCAGGGGCGGACCTACGAGCAGTACTTC. Its protein is CAWSSAQGRTYEQYF.

Ten or more counts support this clonotype. One end of the junction fails to match germline, which may point to a read error. The V gene is TRBV4-1, the J gene TRBJ2-7, with D possibly TRBD2 on 5 matching bases. CDR3 length equals 13 residues. Per the germline V gene, CDR1 is MGHRA and CDR2 is YSYEKL. This CDR3 is CASSQAGSYEQYF. The CDR3 nucleotides read TGTGCCAGCAGCCAGGCGGGTAGCTACGAGCAGTACTTC.

The V and J genes are TRBV6-1 and TRBJ2-5; the match to TRBD2 covers 10 bases. J gave up 4 bases and V 1 base, and 3 bases lay outside the gene matches. The CDR3 runs to 15 residues. Per the germline V gene, CDR1 is MNHNS and CDR2 is SASEGT. The CDR3 here is CASSEGLAGLETQYF. CDR3 sequence (DNA): TGTGCCAGCAGTGAAGGACTAGCGGGTCTAGAGACCCAGTACTTC.

This clonotype was detected many times. The chain recombines TRBV28 with TRBJ1-6; D is ambiguous. Per germline, CDR1 MDHEN and CDR2 SYDVKM. The CDR3 runs to 14 residues. Trimming took off 3 bases at V and 5 bases at J, with 8 bases between the two ends. CDR3 protein: CASSLVRDNSPLHF. The CDR3 DNA follows: TGTGCCAGCAGTTTGGTACGGGATAATTCACCCCTCCACTTT.

This clonotype was seen a few times. The chain recombines TRBV19 with TRBJ2-2; tentative D call: TRBD1 (5 bases). V was pared by 6 bases and J by 4 bases, with 18 bases between. CDR1 and CDR2 (germline): LNHDA, SQIVND (reference sequence). The CDR3 runs 16 residues. CDR3: CASSYDVPGITGELFF. For the CDR3, the DNA is TGTGCCAGTAGCTATGATGTCCCAGGGATCACCGGGGAGCTGTTTTTT.

This clonotype was picked up a small number of times. V is TRBV5-1 and J is TRBJ2-1, with D perhaps matching TRBD2 (5 bases). The CDR3 spans 14 residues. CDR1 and CDR2 (germline): SGHRS, YFSETQ. The V end lost 4 bases, the J end lost 2 bases, and 10 bases lay between the germline ends. As DNA, the CDR3 is TGCGCCAGCAGCCACCGGGATCCCTACAATGAGCAGTTCTTC. It translates to CASSHRDPYNEQFF.

This clonotype appeared a few times. The V call is TRBV6-2 or TRBV6-3, the J call TRBJ2-5; no clear D. Looked up from germline, CDR1 is MNHEY and CDR2 is SVGEGT. The CDR3 extends over 14 amino acids. The germline V and J ends were trimmed by 4 bases and 7 bases, with 16 bases remaining between them. The CDR3 DNA sequence: TGTGCCAGCAGTTCCTGGCAGCCCCCGTGGACCCAGTACTTC. Translating gives CASSSWQPPWTQYF.

J is TRBJ2-7 and V is TRBV5-1, with 8 nucleotides matching TRBD2. The germline CDR1 and CDR2 sequences are SGHRS and YFSETQ. The V and J ends lost 4 bases and 3 bases, in that order; junction bases with no gene match: 6. This CDR3 has 14 amino acids. The CDR3 region has the DNA TGCGCCAGCAGCGAAGCGGGAGAACACTACGAGCAGTACTTC. Translation gives CASSEAGEHYEQYF. Full variable domain (missing parts from reference TRBV5-1 and TRBJ2-7): KAGVTQTPRYLIKTRGQQVTLSCSPISGHRSVSWYQQTPGQGLQFLFEYFSETQRNKGNFPGRFSGRQFSNSRSEMNVSTLELGDSALYLCASSEAGEHYEQYFGPGTRLTVT.

V gene TRBV28 combines with J gene TRBJ2-7, with D unresolved. The germline V gene encodes CDR1 MDHEN and CDR2 SYDVKM. V shed 5 bases and J shed 1 base, with 12 bases lying between them. CDR3 length equals 14 residues. The CDR3 DNA follows: TGTGCCAGCAGTATTGCACAGAGATCCTACGAGCAGTACTTC. Protein product: CASSIAQRSYEQYF. The whole variable domain, remainder taken from reference TRBV28 and TRBJ2-7, is DVKVTQSSRYLVKRTGEKVFLECVQDMDHENMFWYRQDPGLGLRLIYFSYDVKMKEKGDIPEGYSVSREKKERFSLILESASTNQTSMYLCASSIAQRSYEQYFGPGTRLTVT.

The chain uses TRBV28 and TRBJ2-3, with TRBD1 matching 7 bases. Germline V gene sequence: CDR1 MDHEN, CDR2 SYDVKM. The J segment lost 3 bases and the V segment lost 5 bases, leaving 17 bases of the junction unmatched. This CDR3 is built from 18 residues. The CDR3 DNA reads TGTGCCAGCAGTACCCGGCGGTGGGACAGAAATAAAACAGATACGCAGTATTTT. Translated, it gives CASSTRRWDRNKTDTQYF.

The CDR3 DNA is TGTGCCAGCAGCCAAGGGGGGGGCCTCAATCAGCCCCAGCATTTT. Protein sequence: CASSQGGGLNQPQHF. V and J are TRBV9 and TRBJ1-5; D perhaps matches TRBD1 (6 bases). The germline V and J ends were trimmed by 4 bases and 3 bases, with 14 bases remaining between them. CDR1 and CDR2 (germline): SGDLS, YYNGEE. This CDR3 comprises 15 residues.

This clonotype turned up a few times. The chain employs TRBV5-1 and TRBJ1-2, with D maybe TRBD1 (6 bases). Germline CDR1 reads SGHRS; CDR2 reads YFSETQ. The CDR3 totals 16 residues. Trimming stripped 1 base from V and 4 bases from J, with 17 bases between. The CDR3 region is CASSLIGQGLLYGYTF. Here the CDR3 DNA reads TGCGCCAGCAGCTTGATTGGCCAGGGGCTTCTCTATGGCTACACCTTC.

The genes are TRBV12-3 or TRBV12-4 and TRBJ2-5, with D hard to call. V lost 6 bases, J lost 11 bases, and 10 bases lay in between. The CDR3 has 10 amino acids. The CDR3: CASRAGVQYF. In nucleotides, the CDR3 is TGTGCCAGCAGAGCAGGAGTACAGTACTTC.

This clonotype has only a few counts. The chain combines TRBV30 with TRBJ1-2; D possibly corresponds to TRBD1 (6 bases). The CDR3 contains 14 residues. Per germline, CDR1 GTSNPN and CDR2 SVGIG (reference sequence). The V gene lost 2 bases and the J gene lost 8 bases, with 18 bases spanning the gap. The CDR3 protein is CAWSQGRGTGGYTF. CDR3 bases: TGTGCCTGGAGTCAGGGCAGGGGAACAGGGGGCTACACCTTC.

The rearrangement joins TRBV27 to TRBJ2-3; 9 bases match TRBD1. In germline, CDR1 is MNHEY, CDR2 SMNVEV (reference sequence). The trim removed 3 bases at V and 3 bases at J, leaving 4 bases unmatched. The CDR3 sequence is 15 residues long. CDR3 protein: CASSFWDRATDTQYF. In DNA form, the CDR3 reads TGTGCCAGCAGTTTTTGGGACAGGGCTACAGATACGCAGTATTTT.

CDR3 amino acids: CASSQGTGVNNVLTF. In DNA, the CDR3 is TGCGCCAGCAGCCAGGGGACAGGGGTCAACAACGTCCTGACTTTC. The chain employs TRBV4-3 and TRBJ2-6, with TRBD1 matching 10 bases. CDR3 length equals 15 residues. From germline, CDR1 is LGHNA and CDR2 YSLEER. V gave up 3 bases and J gave up 9 bases; unmatched junction bases: 5.

Comment on this clonotype: One junction end does not reproduce the germline sequence, and a read error may be involved. V is TRBV4-1 and J is TRBJ2-1; D possibly corresponds to TRBD2 (6 bases). This CDR3 has 17 residues. CDR1 MGHRA and CDR2 YSYEKL come from the germline V gene. CDR3 bases: TGCGCCAGCAGCCAAGAAGTCCCCGGGACTGGCTACAATGAACAGTTCTTC. It translates to CASSQEVPGTGYNEQFF.

This clonotype was seen repeatedly, ten times or more. V gene TRBV30 combines with J gene TRBJ2-3; 9 bases align to TRBD1. V was pared by 7 bases and J by 6 bases, with 8 bases of the junction left unmatched. The germline V gene has CDR1 GTSNPN and CDR2 SVGIG (reference sequence). This CDR3 spans 13 amino acids. The CDR3 DNA reads as TGTGCCTCGGACAGGGGATTCCCCGATACGCAGTATTTT. Its protein is CASDRGFPDTQYF.

The table lists this clonotype with a few counts. The CDR3 DNA reads as TGTGCCAGCAATGGGGGGAACATTCAGTACTTC. It encodes CASNGGNIQYF. The V and J genes are TRBV2 and TRBJ2-4; weak D call: TRBD2 (6 bases). In germline, CDR1 is SNHLY, CDR2 FYNNEI. V lost 7 bases to trimming and J lost 7 bases, with 8 bases between them. The CDR3 totals 11 residues.

This clonotype was seen many times. The J gene is TRBJ2-7, the V gene TRBV5-5; 9 positions agree with TRBD2. The CDR3 is made up of 14 amino acids. Germline assignment: CDR1 SGHKS and CDR2 YYEKEE (reference sequence). J gave up 3 bases and V 3 bases, and 4 bases lay outside the gene matches. The CDR3 is CASSSASGDYEQYF. The CDR3 region has the DNA TGTGCCAGCAGCTCAGCTAGCGGGGACTACGAGCAGTACTTC. The full variable domain, its missing parts supplied by reference TRBV5-5 and TRBJ2-7, is DAGVTQSPTHLIKTRGQQVTLRCSPISGHKSVSWYQQVLGQGPQFIFQYYEKEERGRGNFPDRFSARQFPNYSSELNVNALLLGDSALYLCASSSASGDYEQYFGPGTRLTVT.

This chain uses TRBV15 with TRBJ2-1; 10 bases align to TRBD2. CDR1 LNHNV and CDR2 YYDKDF come from the germline V gene (reference sequence). This CDR3 is 16 amino acids long. With 5 bases clipped from V and 0 bases from J, the junction kept 4 bases outside the gene matches. The CDR3 region is CATSPPSGSSYNEQFF. The CDR3 DNA is TGTGCCACCAGCCCCCCTAGCGGGAGCTCCTACAATGAGCAGTTCTTC.

This clonotype was recorded at least ten times. The chain links TRBV28 to TRBJ1-5, with no clear D. The ends were cut back, 7 bases at V and 3 bases at J, with 13 bases in the middle. Germline CDR1 and CDR2: MDHEN and SYDVKM. There are 14 residues in the CDR3. CDR3 sequence: CASTHGGDNQPQHF. For the CDR3, the DNA is TGTGCCAGCACCCATGGCGGGGACAATCAGCCCCAGCATTTT. The full variable domain, completed using reference TRBV28 and TRBJ1-5, is DVKVTQSSRYLVKRTGEKVFLECVQDMDHENMFWYRQDPGLGLRLIYFSYDVKMKEKGDIPEGYSVSREKKERFSLILESASTNQTSMYLCASTHGGDNQPQHFGDGTRLSIL.

V usage is TRBV30 and J usage is TRBJ2-7; a weak D match, TRBD2 (5 bases). This CDR3 region has 11 residues. The germline V and J ends were trimmed by 0 bases and 5 bases, with 5 bases remaining between them. Germline assignment: CDR1 GTSNPN and CDR2 SVGIG (reference sequence). The CDR3 nucleotides read TGTGCCTGGAGTGTAGCGGACGAGCAGTACTTC. Its translation: CAWSVADEQYF.

The chain combines TRBV20-1 with TRBJ1-4; 7 bases are shared with TRBD1. Germline CDR1 and CDR2: DFQATT and SNEGSKA (reference sequence). V shed 7 bases, J shed 2 bases, and the junction held 7 bases outside the gene matches. The CDR3 has 14 residues. The CDR3 is CSGTPGQTNEKLFF. The CDR3 DNA is TGCAGTGGAACACCGGGACAGACTAATGAAAAACTGTTTTTT.

For the CDR3, the DNA is TGTGCCCGCCTGAGCACAGATACGCAGTATTTT. Translating gives CARLSTDTQYF. V usage is TRBV7-3 and J usage is TRBJ2-3; D is unresolved. CDR1 SGHTA and CDR2 FQGTGA come from the germline V gene. The CDR3 sequence is 11 residues long. Trimming left V 11 bases short and J 0 bases short, with 6 bases between.